This T cell receptor (beta chain) derives from a study of cytomegalovirus exposure and HLA in healthy donors. This CDR3 spans 15 amino acids. The germline V and J ends were trimmed by 0 bases and 3 bases, with 10 bases remaining between them. The V gene's germline CDR1 is SGHRS and CDR2 YFSETQ. Concerning this clone: Antigen unknown.

PCR involved 60 Vbeta and 13 Jbeta primers. Authors' data handling: Among the unique TCR beta chains that a later analysis counted, about 81 million in all, roughly 9.9 million were shared. TCRdb keeps only in-frame clones here, not all; method: immunoSEQ multiplex PCR. The V and J calls and clone size come from that table; D and trimming were worked out from the DNA. The data hold over 80,000 clones, with 82% observed a single time. Study results and caveats: In vitro confirmation showed a few CMV-associated chains to be CMV antigen specific. Among the most significant clusters, several appeared linked to common viral pathogens in a later analysis. What a later analysis reportedly showed was that an Asian-associated ancestry cluster had fewer N-insertions than the roughly 700-donor mean.

The sample comprised PBMCs. The source is a man aged 45-65 years in good health and CMV-seronegative. V is TRBV5-1 and J is TRBJ2-1; D perhaps matches TRBD1 (5 bases). Here the CDR3 DNA reads TGCGCCAGCAGCTTGGTACGCGACAGCTACAATGAGCAGTTCTTC. Its protein is CASSLVRDSYNEQFF.